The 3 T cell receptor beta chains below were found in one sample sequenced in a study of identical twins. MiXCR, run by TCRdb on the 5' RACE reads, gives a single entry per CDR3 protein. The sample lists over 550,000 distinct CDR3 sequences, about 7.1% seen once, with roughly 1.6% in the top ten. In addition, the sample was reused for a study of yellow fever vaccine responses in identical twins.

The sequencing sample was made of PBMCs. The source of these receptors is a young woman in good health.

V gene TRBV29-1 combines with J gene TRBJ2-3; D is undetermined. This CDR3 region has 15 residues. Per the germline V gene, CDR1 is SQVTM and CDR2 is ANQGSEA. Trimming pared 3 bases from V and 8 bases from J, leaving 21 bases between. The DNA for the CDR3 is TGCAGCGTTGACCGAGCGCTACCTCTGCCCGGTACGCAGTATTTT. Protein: CSVDRALPLPGTQYF.

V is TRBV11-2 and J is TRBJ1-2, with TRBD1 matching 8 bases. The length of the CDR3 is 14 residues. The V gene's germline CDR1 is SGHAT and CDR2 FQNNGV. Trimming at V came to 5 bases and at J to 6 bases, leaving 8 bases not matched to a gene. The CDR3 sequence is CASSRQDRANGYTF. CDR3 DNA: TGTGCCAGCAGCCGACAGGACAGGGCGAATGGCTACACCTTC.

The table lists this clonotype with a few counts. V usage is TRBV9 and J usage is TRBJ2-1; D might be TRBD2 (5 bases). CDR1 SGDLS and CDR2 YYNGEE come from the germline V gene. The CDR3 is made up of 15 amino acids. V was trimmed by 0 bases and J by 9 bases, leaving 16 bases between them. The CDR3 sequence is CASSVVGNDWGEQFF. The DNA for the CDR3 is TGTGCCAGCAGCGTAGTCGGGAATGACTGGGGTGAGCAGTTCTTC.